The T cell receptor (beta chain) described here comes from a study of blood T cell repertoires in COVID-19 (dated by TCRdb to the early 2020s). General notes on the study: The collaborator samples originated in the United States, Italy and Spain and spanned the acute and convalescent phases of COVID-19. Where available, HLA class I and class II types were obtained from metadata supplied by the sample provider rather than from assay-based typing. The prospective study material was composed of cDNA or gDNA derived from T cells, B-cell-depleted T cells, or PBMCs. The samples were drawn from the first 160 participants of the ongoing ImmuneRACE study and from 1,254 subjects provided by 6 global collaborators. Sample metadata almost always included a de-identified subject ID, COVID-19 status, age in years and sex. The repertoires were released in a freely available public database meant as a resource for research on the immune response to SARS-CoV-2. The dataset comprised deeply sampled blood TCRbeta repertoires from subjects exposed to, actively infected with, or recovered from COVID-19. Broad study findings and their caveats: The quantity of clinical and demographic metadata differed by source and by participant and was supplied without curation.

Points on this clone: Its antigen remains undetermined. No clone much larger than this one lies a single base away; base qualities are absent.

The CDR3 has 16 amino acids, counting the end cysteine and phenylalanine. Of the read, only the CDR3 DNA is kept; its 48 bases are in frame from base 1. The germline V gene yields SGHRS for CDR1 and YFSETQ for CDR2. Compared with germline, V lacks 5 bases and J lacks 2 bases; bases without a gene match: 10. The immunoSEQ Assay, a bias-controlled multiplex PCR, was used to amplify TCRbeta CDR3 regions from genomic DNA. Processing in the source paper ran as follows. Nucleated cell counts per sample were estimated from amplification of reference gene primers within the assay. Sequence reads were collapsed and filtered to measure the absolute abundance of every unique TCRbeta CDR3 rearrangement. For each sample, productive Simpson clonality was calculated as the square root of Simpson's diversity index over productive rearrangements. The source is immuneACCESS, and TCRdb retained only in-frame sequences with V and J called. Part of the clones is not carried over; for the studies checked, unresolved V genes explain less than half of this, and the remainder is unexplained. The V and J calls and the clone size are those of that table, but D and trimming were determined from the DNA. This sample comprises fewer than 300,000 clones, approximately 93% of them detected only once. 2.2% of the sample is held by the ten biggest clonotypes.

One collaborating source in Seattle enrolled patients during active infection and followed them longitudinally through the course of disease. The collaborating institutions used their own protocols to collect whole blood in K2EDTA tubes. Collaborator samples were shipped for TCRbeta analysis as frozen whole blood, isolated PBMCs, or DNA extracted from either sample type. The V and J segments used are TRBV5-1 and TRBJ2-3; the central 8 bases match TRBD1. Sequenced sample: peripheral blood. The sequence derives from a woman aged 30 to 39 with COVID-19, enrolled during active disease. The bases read TGCGCCAGCAGTAAGGGTAGGACAGGGTCCACAGATACGCAGTATTTT. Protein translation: CASSKGRTGSTDTQYF.